A single T cell receptor beta chain is shown here with its context. The data were taken from a study of blood T cell repertoires in COVID-19. Study summary: From T cells, B-cell-depleted T cells, or PBMCs came the material, which was cDNA or gDNA.

This table comes from immunoSEQ multiplex PCR, and its TCRdb copy is limited to in-frame clones, with some not included. The sample records approximately 100,000 clones, roughly 82% being singletons. V lost 8 bases and J 9 bases, leaving 14 bases between the germline ends. Germline V gene lookup returns CDR1 LNHNV and CDR2 YYDKDF (reference sequence). This CDR3 has 12 amino acids. The rearrangement links TRBV15 to TRBJ2-1; D possibly corresponds to TRBD1 (5 bases). Sequenced: peripheral blood. The receptor was derived from a man between 60 and 75 years old with acute or convalescent COVID-19. DNA of the CDR3: TGTGCCACCCGGGTATCTGGGGCTGAGCAGTTCTTC. Amino acid sequence: CATRVSGAEQFF.